Listed below are T cell receptor beta chains from one sample, sequenced in a study of blood T cell repertoires in COVID-19. Generated by immunoSEQ multiplex PCR, the TCRdb table keeps only in-frame clones and is missing some. The table shows 84,000 or so clones, with roughly four fifths occurring only once. Sequencing was carried out using peripheral blood. The receptors stem from a woman older than 75 with acute or convalescent COVID-19. CDR3s include the opening cysteine and the closing phenylalanine or tryptophan. A D gene is named only where the DNA matches it firmly. Expanded clones are given a class, and other clones once, few, many or no size at all.

V gene	CDR3 length	J gene	clone size	D gene	CDR3 DNA	CDR3 protein
TRBV7-2	17	TRBJ2-5	NA	TRBD2	TGTGCCAGCAGCTCCGGGACTAGCGGGGGGTTCCGGGAGACCCAGTACTTC	CASSSGTSGGFRETQYF
TRBV10-2	13	TRBJ2-7	NA	TRBD1	TGCGCCAGCAGTGATAGACAGGGCGGCGAGCAGTACTTC	CASSDRQGGEQYF
TRBV13	13	TRBJ2-2	NA	NA	TGTGCCAGCAGCCCCGGTAACACCGGGGAGCTGTTTTTT	CASSPGNTGELFF
TRBV6-5	13	TRBJ1-2	NA	NA	TGTGCCAGCGGAGAGCGTCAAAGGCCTGGCTACACCTTC	CASGERQRPGYTF
TRBV7-2	18	TRBJ2-3	NA	TRBD2	TGTGCCAGCAGCCCCGGGACTAGCGGGAGGTGGGGCACAGATACGCAGTATTTT	CASSPGTSGRWGTDTQYF
TRBV13	13	TRBJ2-1	NA	NA	TGTGCCAGCCGAGCGACAGGCCCAGGGGAGCAGTTCTTC	CASRATGPGEQFF
TRBV10-2	13	TRBJ1-5	NA	NA	TGCGCCAGCAGTGACTCGGGCAATCAGCCCCAGCATTTT	CASSDSGNQPQHF
TRBV27	17	TRBJ2-3	NA	TRBD1	TGTGCCAGCAGCAGTTTAGGGGGCAGGTCTAGCACAGATACGCAGTATTTT	CASSSLGGRSSTDTQYF
TRBV3-1/TRBV3-2	14	TRBJ1-2	NA	NA	TGTGCCAGCAGCCAATATGGGAGCGGTGAGGGCTACACCTTC	CASSQYGSGEGYTF
TRBV24-1	13	TRBJ1-5	NA	NA	TGTGCCACCAGTGAGGCAGGGTTAGAGCCCCAGCATTTT	CATSEAGLEPQHF
TRBV27	15	TRBJ2-3	few	TRBD2	TGTGCCAGCAGTTTAAAAGGGACTATCACAGATACGCAGTATTTT	CASSLKGTITDTQYF
TRBV7-9	14	TRBJ1-4	few	NA	TGTGCCAGCAGCCGGACTCCAACTAATGAAAAACTGTTTTTT	CASSRTPTNEKLFF
TRBV5-4	13	TRBJ2-5	NA	NA	TGTGCCAGCAGCGGACGGGGATTAGAGACCCAGTACTTC	CASSGRGLETQYF
TRBV4-1	16	TRBJ2-5	NA	NA	TGCGCCAGCAGCCAAGCCGGCGGAGCAATCCAAGAGACCCAGTACTTC	CASSQAGGAIQETQYF
TRBV6-4	16	TRBJ2-1	NA	TRBD1	TGTGCCAGCAGTGACTCTGGGACAGGGACTATGGATGAGCAGTTCTTC	CASSDSGTGTMDEQFF
TRBV19	15	TRBJ2-7	NA	TRBD1	TGTGCCAGTAGCCCGAGACAGGGGTGGCCCTACGAGCAGTACTTC	CASSPRQGWPYEQYF
TRBV5-1	16	TRBJ2-4	NA	NA	TGCGCCAGCAGCTTGGGAGACACGGTAGCCAAAAACATTCAGTACTTC	CASSLGDTVAKNIQYF
TRBV9	16	TRBJ2-3	NA	NA	TGTGCCAGCAGCGTAGATTGGCAACTATTCACAGATACGCAGTATTTT	CASSVDWQLFTDTQYF
TRBV5-6	15	TRBJ1-6	NA	TRBD1	TGTGCCAGCAGCCTGGGACAGGGGGTTGGTTCACCCCTCCACTTT	CASSLGQGVGSPLHF
TRBV10-3	14	TRBJ1-2	NA	NA	TGTGCCATCAGTGATACAGGGCGAGGGGATGGCTACACCTTC	CAISDTGRGDGYTF
TRBV19	14	TRBJ1-4	NA	TRBD1	TGTGCCAGTAGTATCACAGGGGTTGGAGAAAAACTGTTTTTT	CASSITGVGEKLFF
TRBV9	14	TRBJ2-1	NA	TRBD1	TGTGCCACCCGAACAGGGGGCGTTTACAATGAGCAGTTCTTC	CATRTGGVYNEQFF
TRBV28	15	TRBJ2-7	NA	NA	TGTGCCAGCCTGCCCCCCCGGTCCGGAAGGAGGGAGCAGTACTTC	CASLPPRSGRREQYF
TRBV15	15	TRBJ1-2	NA	NA	TGTGCCACCAGCAAGACCGGGACAATTATCTATGGCTACACCTTC	CATSKTGTIIYGYTF
TRBV2	14	TRBJ1-6	NA	TRBD1	TGTGCCAGCGGACAGGGAATCTATAATTCACCCCTCCACTTT	CASGQGIYNSPLHF
TRBV16	16	TRBJ2-4	NA	NA	TGTGCCAGCAGCCCCGGGACATCGGTAGCCAAAAACATTCAGTACTTC	CASSPGTSVAKNIQYF
TRBV11-2	15	TRBJ2-2	NA	TRBD1	TGTGCCAGCAGCTGGGACAGGGCGAGCACCGGGGAGCTGTTTTTT	CASSWDRASTGELFF
TRBV5-5	14	TRBJ1-1	NA	TRBD1	TGTGCCAGCAGGCGTGGGACAGCTAACACTGAAGCTTTCTTT	CASRRGTANTEAFF
TRBV7-2	17	TRBJ1-2	NA	NA	TGTGCCAGCAGCTTATCTTTGCGGGCCGATGATAACTATGGCTACACCTTC	CASSLSLRADDNYGYTF
TRBV6-5	13	TRBJ1-5	once	TRBD1	TGTGCCAGCCTAGACAGGGGTGGCCAGCCCCAGCATTTT	CASLDRGGQPQHF
TRBV28	15	TRBJ1-6	few	NA	TGTGCCAGCAGGCCTCGCGGGGTGGGTAATTCACCCCTCCACTTT	CASRPRGVGNSPLHF
TRBV3-1/TRBV3-2	14	TRBJ2-7	NA	TRBD2	TGTGCCAGCAGACGGACTAGCGGGGCCTACGAGCAGTACTTC	CASRRTSGAYEQYF
TRBV19	15	TRBJ1-2	NA	NA	TGTGCCAGTAGTATGTGGTCCAGGGAGGGGACTGGCTACACCTTC	CASSMWSREGTGYTF
TRBV7-9	11	TRBJ2-5	NA	NA	TGTGCCAGCAGCTTCGCGGAGACCCAGTACTTC	CASSFAETQYF
TRBV5-4	14	TRBJ2-5	NA	TRBD1	TGTGCCAGCAGAGCTGACAGGGGGCGAGAGACCCAGTACTTC	CASRADRGRETQYF
TRBV6-6	12	TRBJ2-5	NA	NA	TGTGCCAGCAGCCCTCTGGCAGAGACCCAGTACTTC	CASSPLAETQYF
TRBV5-1	14	TRBJ1-2	NA	TRBD1	TGCGCCAGCAGACAGACAGGGGTGGAGGCTGGCTACACCTTC	CASRQTGVEAGYTF
TRBV7-9	15	TRBJ1-1	few	TRBD1	TGTGCCAGCAGCTCCGGTAGGACAGGGGGCACTGAAGCTTTCTTT	CASSSGRTGGTEAFF
TRBV5-4	15	TRBJ2-2	NA	NA	TGTGCCAGCAGTTCGGCGGGGCTGAACACCGGGGAGCTGTTTTTT	CASSSAGLNTGELFF
TRBV19	12	TRBJ1-1	NA	NA	TGTGCCAGTAGTATTGGTCAGTTAGAAGCTTTCTTT	CASSIGQLEAFF
TRBV11-2	14	TRBJ2-7	NA	TRBD1	TGTGCCAGCAGCCCCGGACAGGGCCCCTACGAGCAGTACTTC	CASSPGQGPYEQYF
TRBV28	12	TRBJ1-5	NA	NA	TGTGCCAGCAGTTCCGTAGGGGGTCCCCAGCATTTT	CASSSVGGPQHF
TRBV28	16	TRBJ2-3	NA	TRBD1	TGTGCCAGCAGTGAACAGGGGGGCCCCGTGACAGATACGCAGTATTTT	CASSEQGGPVTDTQYF
TRBV27	15	TRBJ2-7	NA	TRBD2	TGTGCCAGCAGTTCCCTTGGCGGGGGTTCCTACGAGCAGTACTTC	CASSSLGGGSYEQYF